This paragraph covers one TCR beta chain sequence. Which antigen it targets is not known. Library preparation used 5' RACE. For each TCR library, 3,000 to 4,000 ng of total RNA was used. For each sample, cDNA synthesis was carried out in eight separate reactions using SMARTScribe reverse transcriptase. During cDNA synthesis, unique molecular identifiers containing a 6-nucleotide sample barcode were introduced by template switching. Two nested PCRs of around 16 and 10 cycles amplified the TCRalpha and TCRbeta cDNA, and bead purification followed each PCR. Before amplification, cDNA was treated with uracil DNA-glycosylase and purified using the QIAquick PCR purification kit. The second PCR added Illumina TruSeq-compatible adapters along with sample-specific barcodes. TapeStation and Qubit were used to check library quality and concentration, and 5 to 6.5 ng of each library went into the pool. Sequencing of pooled libraries was carried out on an Illumina HiSeq2500 single-index Rapid Run using 2 x 100 bp reads and custom sequencing primers. Per the authors' processing: MiGEC version 1.2.6 was used for UMI-based consensus assembly to correct PCR and sequencing errors. V(D)J alignment, clonotype assembly and CDR3 extraction were performed with MiXCR version 2.1.1. Normalisation of gene usage, clonotype sharing and MAIT/NKT TCR abundance was achieved by analysing the top 1000, 10 000 and 20 000 clonotypes per sample. After downsampling to 27 000 UMIs, diversity was calculated as the inverse Simpson index using the vegan R package. Paired Mann-Whitney U tests on discordant twin pairs were used, with Benjamini-Hochberg multiple-testing correction. TCRdb reprocessed the reads, and each CDR3 protein sequence is entered once, without DNA. TCRdb's processing, not the study's, gives the V and J calls here. This sample's listing comprises about 170,000 distinct CDR3 sequences. The ten largest make up roughly 3% of the sample.

The record originates from a study of monozygotic twins with inflammatory bowel disease (dated by TCRdb to about 2019). Some background on the complete study: The complete study included about 30 monozygotic twin pairs: 19 IBD-discordant Danish pairs and nine German pairs, of which four were IBD-concordant and five were IBD-discordant. Within discordant pairs, disease-associated traits were sought mainly by comparing IBD patients with their genetically identical healthy co-twins. Each individual had, on average, about 151 000 unique TCRalpha sequences and 181 000 unique TCRbeta sequences available for analysis. Broad study findings and their caveats: Compared with healthy twins, IBD patients shared fewer clonotypes with other individuals, and the difference was most pronounced in patients with signs of disease activity. Differing immunosuppressive treatments among patients may have added background noise and inter-individual variability to the repertoires. Concordant and discordant twins showed no difference in repertoire similarity, possibly because of limited statistical power. IBD patients had lower TCRbeta repertoire diversity, measured by the inverse Simpson index, than their healthy co-twins. The analysis was unable to tell different T cell subtypes apart. The results gave no support for a single strong signal or clonotype linked to IBD.

From each donor, a roughly 2.7 ml peripheral blood sample was collected into PAXgene tubes and stored at -80 degrees C. Without T cell sorting, total RNA was isolated from whole blood using the PAXgene blood miRNA kit on an automated QIAcube. Deep TCRalpha and TCRbeta repertoire profiling with unique molecular barcoding was performed on peripheral blood of monozygotic twin pairs concordant or discordant for inflammatory bowel disease. Smoking habits were recorded for all twin pairs, with individuals classified as current, former or never smokers. Sequencing was done on a sample of blood. The source is a human donor with ulcerative colitis or Crohn's disease, or a healthy co-twin of an affected twin (not recorded which).

This receptor has the CDR3 CASSGREGTDTQYF. The chain joins TRBV6-1 to TRBJ2-3; TCRdb gives TRBD2 as the D gene, but with no DNA this cannot be confirmed. CDR1 and CDR2, looked up from the germline V gene, are MNHNS and SASEGT. The CDR3 goes from the cysteine to the phenylalanine over 14 residues. This entry has no DNA.